The 15 T cell receptor beta chains reported below all come from one sample, sequenced in a study of blood T cell repertoires in COVID-19. Generated by immunoSEQ multiplex PCR, the TCRdb table keeps only in-frame clones and is missing some. The table has approximately 260,000 clones, roughly 90% seen once. The sequencing input was peripheral blood. The receptors come from a man in his sixties who had recovered from COVID-19.

This chain joins TRBV6-6 and TRBJ2-1; possible D gene TRBD2, 6 bases. The CDR3 consists of 15 residues. Germline CDR1 reads MNHNY; CDR2 reads SVGAGI (reference sequence). V was clipped by 5 bases and J by 3 bases, with 14 bases between them. The CDR3 protein is CASSPPGVGYNEQFF. The CDR3 region has the DNA TGTGCCAGCAGTCCCCCGGGGGTAGGCTACAATGAGCAGTTCTTC.

This clone was counted between two and nine times. J is TRBJ2-3 and V is TRBV7-8; D might be TRBD1 (6 bases). The V gene lost 0 bases and the J gene lost 0 bases, with 10 bases spanning the gap. This CDR3 contains 16 residues. The germline CDR1 and CDR2 sequences are SGHVS and FQNEAQ. The CDR3 loop is CASSLAITGSTDTQYF. Here the CDR3 DNA reads TGTGCCAGCAGCTTAGCGATTACAGGGAGCACAGATACGCAGTATTTT.

The chain has TRBV30 and TRBJ1-1; maybe TRBD1 (5 bases). This CDR3 has 16 amino acids. Germline CDR1 reads GTSNPN; CDR2 reads SVGIG (reference sequence). V was pared by 1 base and J by 0 bases, with 15 bases between. The DNA of the CDR3 is TGTGCCTGGAGTGATGCTACAGGTTACTTGAACACTGAAGCTTTCTTT. Protein: CAWSDATGYLNTEAFF.

The rearrangement uses TRBV15 and TRBJ2-1; 9 bases map to TRBD1. The CDR3 covers 16 residues. With V trimmed by 4 bases and J by 4 bases, 8 bases remained unmatched. The germline V gene has CDR1 LNHNV and CDR2 YYDKDF (reference sequence). The CDR3 DNA reads TGTGCCACCAGCAAACCCGGGACAGGGAGGTACAATGAGCAGTTCTTC. Translation: CATSKPGTGRYNEQFF.

The V call is TRBV6-5, the J call TRBJ2-7; D is uncertain. The CDR3 totals 11 residues. Germline-derived CDR1 and CDR2 are MNHEY and SVGAGI. The V gene lost 2 bases and the J gene lost 4 bases, with 3 bases spanning the gap. CDR3 residues: CASSYEYEQYF. DNA for the CDR3: TGTGCCAGCAGTTACGAGTACGAGCAGTACTTC.

The chain employs TRBV24-1 and TRBJ2-2; 9 nucleotides agree with TRBD1. Trimming removed 3 bases from V and 6 bases from J; junction bases left unmatched: 7. This CDR3 comprises 16 residues. Germline-derived CDR1 and CDR2 are KGHDR and SFDVKD. The CDR3: CATSDLRDRVPGELFF. The CDR3 DNA is TGTGCCACCAGTGATCTCCGGGACAGGGTTCCCGGGGAGCTGTTTTTT.

This rearrangement joins TRBV5-1 to TRBJ2-7, with 7 bases lining up with TRBD1. CDR1 and CDR2 (germline): SGHRS, YFSETQ. CDR3 length equals 13 residues. V was clipped by 4 bases and J by 2 bases; unmatched bases: 3. CDR3 sequence reads: CASSEGQAYEQYF. Here the CDR3 DNA reads TGCGCCAGCAGCGAAGGACAGGCCTACGAGCAGTACTTC.

The V call is TRBV9, the J call TRBJ1-5; 7 positions match TRBD1. This CDR3 spans 14 amino acids. Germline-derived CDR1 and CDR2 are SGDLS and YYNGEE. The V gene end was trimmed by 3 bases and the J gene end by 6 bases; junction bases not matched to a gene: 6. CDR3 DNA sequence: TGTGCCAGCAGCGCCCAGGGGGGCGGTCAGCCCCAGCATTTT. The encoded protein is CASSAQGGGQPQHF.

This clone was observed once. V usage is TRBV19 and J usage is TRBJ2-2; tentatively, D is TRBD1 (6 bases). From germline, CDR1 is LNHDA and CDR2 SQIVND (reference sequence). CDR3 size: 14 residues. Trimming took 6 bases from V and 8 from J, leaving 16 bases between them. The CDR3 here is CASRLQGAGGELFF. The CDR3 DNA reads as TGTGCCAGTAGACTACAGGGTGCTGGAGGGGAGCTGTTTTTT.

The chain combines TRBV24-1 with TRBJ2-3, with 7 bases aligning to TRBD2. There are 15 residues in the CDR3. After removal of 6 bases from V and 4 bases from J, the junction contained 9 bases not matched to a gene. Germline CDR1 is KGHDR and CDR2 is SFDVKD. The DNA of the CDR3 is TGTGCCACCAGTTCCCTGGGGAGGGCCGCAGATACGCAGTATTTT. Translation gives CATSSLGRAADTQYF.

The chain is built from TRBV9 and TRBJ2-5; TRBD1 agrees at 11 bases. This CDR3 has 15 amino acids. Unmatched junction bases numbered 6, after V lost 3 bases and J lost 5 bases. Per the germline V gene, CDR1 is SGDLS and CDR2 is YYNGEE. CDR3: CASSAGQGARETQYF. CDR3 coding DNA: TGTGCCAGCAGCGCTGGACAGGGGGCCAGGGAGACCCAGTACTTC.

The J gene is TRBJ2-3, the V gene TRBV9, with D perhaps TRBD1 (7 bases). Germline values: CDR1 SGDLS, CDR2 YYNGEE. Trimming took 3 bases from V and 1 from J, leaving 15 bases between them. CDR3 length: 16 residues. The CDR3 DNA sequence: TGTGCCAGCAGCGCCGGAGGGGGCCGTGGCACAGATACGCAGTATTTT. Amino acids: CASSAGGGRGTDTQYF.

J is TRBJ1-2 and V is TRBV11-2; D gene unclear. Trimming took off 3 bases at V and 8 bases at J, with 19 bases between the two ends. In germline, CDR1 is SGHAT, CDR2 FQNNGV. The CDR3 has 15 amino acids. CDR3 protein: CASSFGARRRGGYTF. The CDR3 region has the DNA TGTGCCAGCAGCTTCGGTGCTAGGAGAAGAGGAGGCTACACCTTC.

The chain links TRBV18 to TRBJ2-2; 9 nucleotides align to TRBD1. Trimming cost V 5 bases and J 4 bases; bases outside gene matches: 5. Germline lookup yields CDR1 KGHSH and CDR2 LQKENI. There are 15 residues in the CDR3. CDR3 loop: CASSSGTGSTGELFF. The CDR3 region has the DNA TGTGCCAGCTCATCAGGGACAGGGAGCACCGGGGAGCTGTTTTTT.

The rearrangement joins TRBV28 to TRBJ1-5; D is perhaps TRBD1 (5 bases). The V gene's germline CDR1 is MDHEN and CDR2 SYDVKM. CDR3 length: 15 amino acids. The V gene lost 3 bases and the J gene lost 3 bases, with 12 bases spanning the gap. The CDR3 loop is CASSFSSGLNQPQHF. The CDR3 nucleotides read TGTGCCAGCAGTTTTTCATCGGGACTCAATCAGCCCCAGCATTTT.